This entry lists 27 T cell receptor beta chains sequenced from one sample in a study of blood T cell repertoires in COVID-19 (dated by TCRdb to the early 2020s). Library method: the immunoSEQ multiplex PCR assay. TCRdb re-hosts the immuneACCESS table, in-frame sequences only. Its copies lack some clones; in the studies checked, an unresolved V gene accounts for under half of them, and the cause for the rest is not known. The sample table holds under 350,000 clones, of which more than 85% were seen once. About 4.2% of the sample belongs to the ten largest clones. The material sequenced was peripheral blood. The origin of the receptors is a man aged 35 to 55 with acute or convalescent COVID-19.

V usage is TRBV6-5 and J usage is TRBJ1-2; 9 nucleotides agree with TRBD1. V shed 6 bases, J shed 4 bases, and the junction held 6 bases outside the gene matches. The CDR3 has 14 amino acids. Germline CDR1 is MNHEY and CDR2 is SVGAGI. DNA of the CDR3: TGTGCCAGCAGCAACAGGGGGCTTGTCTATGGCTACACCTTC. Translated, it gives CASSNRGLVYGYTF.

This clone was seen only once. This chain links TRBV6-5 with TRBJ2-7; 8 bases match TRBD1. This CDR3 has 15 amino acids. J lost 0 bases, V lost 6 bases, and 7 bases had no gene match. Germline-derived CDR1 and CDR2 are MNHEY and SVGAGI. This chain's CDR3 is CASSYDRGLSYEQYF. The CDR3 DNA follows: TGTGCCAGCAGCTACGACAGGGGACTCTCCTACGAGCAGTACTTC.

This chain joins TRBV7-6 and TRBJ2-2; 8 bases line up with TRBD1. CDR1 and CDR2 (germline): SGHVS, FNYEAQ. The CDR3 is made up of 19 amino acids. The V gene end was trimmed by 5 bases and the J gene end by 2 bases; junction bases not matched to a gene: 16. CDR3: CASSLEGRGRLINTGELFF. CDR3 nucleotides: TGTGCCAGCAGCCTCGAGGGCAGGGGGCGCCTCATAAACACCGGGGAGCTGTTTTTT.

This chain links TRBV11-2 with TRBJ1-1; D is undetermined. The CDR3 sequence is 13 residues long. The germline CDR1 and CDR2 sequences are SGHAT and FQNNGV. V shed 1 base and J shed 4 bases, with 7 bases lying between them. CDR3 region: CASSLVVLTEAFF. CDR3 nucleotides: TGTGCCAGCAGCTTAGTTGTCCTCACTGAAGCTTTCTTT.

Only a few counts were recorded for this clone. The rearrangement uses TRBV30 and TRBJ1-1, with no clear D. CDR1 GTSNPN and CDR2 SVGIG come from the germline V gene (reference sequence). The CDR3 extends over 13 amino acids. V gave up 4 bases and J gave up 2 bases, with 11 bases separating them. The CDR3 is CAWTAGVNTEAFF. CDR3 nucleotide sequence: TGTGCCTGGACCGCCGGGGTTAACACTGAAGCTTTCTTT.

The genes are TRBV14 and TRBJ1-3; the match to TRBD1 covers 12 bases. CDR1 is SGHDN, CDR2 FVKESK, per germline. The V and J ends lost 4 bases and 3 bases, in that order; junction bases with no gene match: 7. The CDR3 runs to 17 residues. The CDR3 loop reads CASSLGQGASYGNTIYF. The CDR3, as DNA: TGTGCCAGCAGCCTGGGACAGGGGGCATCTTATGGAAACACCATATATTTT.

CDR3 sequence reads: CASSFEHGAEAFF. DNA for the CDR3: TGTGCCAGCAGCTTTGAGCACGGGGCTGAAGCTTTCTTT. V gene TRBV7-8 combines with J gene TRBJ1-1; D is unresolved. Trimming shortened V by 3 bases and J by 6 bases, and 11 bases separated the two germline ends. CDR3 size: 13 residues. Germline V gene lookup returns CDR1 SGHVS and CDR2 FQNEAQ.

The V and J genes are TRBV19 and TRBJ1-1; D not resolved. Per germline, CDR1 LNHDA and CDR2 SQIVND (reference sequence). This CDR3 spans 13 amino acids. The V end lost 0 bases, the J end lost 4 bases, and 6 bases lay between the germline ends. CDR3: CASSIDLFTEAFF. CDR3 in DNA: TGTGCCAGTAGTATAGATCTATTCACTGAAGCTTTCTTT.

The DNA for the CDR3 is TGTGCCAGCAGCTTTGGGACAGGAGCTGAAGCTTTCTTT. Encoded protein: CASSFGTGAEAFF. The chain has TRBV7-3 and TRBJ1-1, with 8 bases fitting TRBD1. CDR3 size: 13 residues. V lost 3 bases and J lost 6; bases outside the gene matches: 3. In germline, CDR1 is SGHTA, CDR2 FQGTGA.

The gene calls are TRBV5-1 and TRBJ1-1, with D maybe TRBD1 (5 bases). This CDR3 has 13 residues. The V gene's germline CDR1 is SGHRS and CDR2 YFSETQ. V gave up 1 base and J gave up 5 bases, with 9 bases separating them. Here the CDR3 DNA reads TGCGCCAGCAGCTTGATGGAGGGGACTGAAGCTTTCTTT. It translates to CASSLMEGTEAFF.

This clone has more than one count but fewer than ten. The rearrangement joins TRBV9 to TRBJ1-2, with a possible D match to TRBD1 (5 bases). The length of the CDR3 is 15 residues. V lost 3 bases and J lost 1, with 13 bases in between. Germline V gives CDR1 SGDLS, CDR2 YYNGEE. CDR3 nucleotide sequence: TGTGCCAGCAGCGGAGACAGAGAAGATAACTATGGCTACACCTTC. Protein product: CASSGDREDNYGYTF.

The chain employs TRBV30 and TRBJ2-4; TRBD2 matches 13 bases. The J segment lost 7 bases and the V segment lost 3 bases, leaving 6 bases of the junction unmatched. CDR1 is GTSNPN, CDR2 SVGIG, per germline (reference sequence). This CDR3 is 15 amino acids long. CDR3 amino acids: CAWSLTSGGFNIQYF. The CDR3 DNA reads as TGTGCCTGGAGCCTGACTAGCGGGGGGTTCAACATTCAGTACTTC.

This sequence joins TRBV2 and TRBJ2-5; tentative D call: TRBD2 (5 bases). V lost 5 bases and J lost 9, with 16 bases in between. In germline, CDR1 is SNHLY, CDR2 FYNNEI. The CDR3 length is 13 residues. Here the CDR3 DNA reads TGTGCCAGCAGTTCCGTCATCGGAGCGGCCCAGTACTTC. It encodes CASSSVIGAAQYF.

J is TRBJ2-1 and V is TRBV10-3; TRBD2 might be the D (6 bases). V was pared by 4 bases and J by 0 bases, with 10 bases between. Germline V gene lookup returns CDR1 ENHRY and CDR2 SYGVKD. CDR3 size: 15 residues. The CDR3, as DNA: TGTGCCATCAGTGGGGACTCGAGCTCCTACAATGAGCAGTTCTTC. Its protein is CAISGDSSSYNEQFF.

The chain carries TRBV27 and TRBJ1-2; D is unresolved. The CDR3 covers 14 residues. Per germline, CDR1 MNHEY and CDR2 SMNVEV (reference sequence). V lost 3 bases and J lost 6, with 14 bases in between. The CDR3 here is CASSFRGKENGYTF. DNA of the CDR3: TGTGCCAGCAGTTTTAGAGGGAAGGAGAATGGCTACACCTTC.

This sequence joins TRBV25-1 and TRBJ2-7; 9 nucleotides align to TRBD2. The CDR3 is 14 residues long. Trimming at V came to 6 bases and at J to 3 bases, leaving 6 bases not matched to a gene. Germline values: CDR1 MGHDK, CDR2 SYGVNS. The CDR3 bases are TGTGCCAGCAGGAGCGGGGGGTCCTTCTACGAGCAGTACTTC. It translates to CASRSGGSFYEQYF.

V gene TRBV12-3 or TRBV12-4 combines with J gene TRBJ1-1; D is unresolved. CDR3 length: 12 amino acids. V was clipped by 7 bases and J by 0 bases, with 6 bases between them. Here the CDR3 DNA reads TGTGCCAGCATGGGAGTGAACACTGAAGCTTTCTTT. This sequence encodes CASMGVNTEAFF.

J is TRBJ1-6 and V is TRBV7-2, with TRBD1 as a possible D gene (6 bases). This CDR3 is 17 amino acids long. V was clipped by 1 base and J by 0 bases, with 10 bases between them. CDR1 and CDR2 (germline): SGHTA, FQGNSA. The CDR3 loop reads CASSLGQVRSYNSPLHF. In nucleotides, the CDR3 is TGTGCCAGCAGCTTAGGACAGGTCCGCTCCTATAATTCACCCCTCCACTTT.

The chain links TRBV2 to TRBJ1-3, with TRBD1 matching over 8 bases. V lost 1 base and J lost 0; bases outside the gene matches: 11. CDR1 and CDR2 (germline): SNHLY, FYNNEI. The CDR3 extends over 19 amino acids. Written as DNA, the CDR3 is TGTGCCAGCAGTGAAGGGATCGGACAGGGTGCGAGCTCTGGAAACACCATATATTTT. Its translation is CASSEGIGQGASSGNTIYF.

This clone is a singleton in its sample. The gene calls are TRBV18 and TRBJ1-1; 7 bases map to TRBD1. J was trimmed by 5 bases and V by 4 bases; bases with no gene match: 7. The CDR3 consists of 14 residues. Germline V gene sequence: CDR1 KGHSH, CDR2 LQKENI. The CDR3 bases are TGTGCCAGCTCACAGAACAGGGGAAGGACTGAAGCTTTCTTT. It yields the protein CASSQNRGRTEAFF.

This sequence joins TRBV9 and TRBJ1-3, with TRBD1 identical over 10 bases. Germline-derived CDR1 and CDR2 are SGDLS and YYNGEE. Unmatched junction bases numbered 5, after V lost 2 bases and J lost 3 bases. This CDR3 has 16 residues. The CDR3 is CASSVDRGLSGNTIYF. The DNA of the CDR3 is TGTGCCAGCAGCGTCGACAGGGGGCTTAGTGGAAACACCATATATTTT. The full variable domain, completed using reference TRBV9 and TRBJ1-3, is DSGVTQTPKHLITATGQRVTLRCSPRSGDLSVYWYQQSLDQGLQFLIQYYNGEERAKGNILERFSAQQFPDLHSELNLSSLELGDSALYFCASSVDRGLSGNTIYFGEGSWLTVV.

This chain uses TRBV5-1 with TRBJ1-5; 7 bases are shared with TRBD1. The length of the CDR3 is 15 residues. The trim removed 0 bases at V and 3 bases at J, leaving 3 bases unmatched. CDR1 is SGHRS and CDR2 is YFSETQ in the germline V gene. Written as DNA, the CDR3 is TGCGCCAGCAGCTTGGGGGACAGCCACAATCAGCCCCAGCATTTT. Residues: CASSLGDSHNQPQHF.

CDR3 DNA sequence: TGTGCCAGCAGCCCTGGACAGGGCTTCTCCTATAATTCACCCCTCCACTTT. Translation gives CASSPGQGFSYNSPLHF. The chain uses TRBV5-4 and TRBJ1-6; 8 bases agree with TRBD1. The length of the CDR3 is 17 residues. Germline CDR1 and CDR2: SGHNT and YYREEE (reference sequence). V shed 4 bases and J 0 bases; nucleotides not matched to a gene: 6.

The chain uses TRBV9 and TRBJ1-1; D not certain. CDR1 is SGDLS and CDR2 is YYNGEE in the germline V gene. With 5 bases removed from V and 3 bases from J, the gap between germline ends came to 14 bases. This CDR3 contains 14 residues. CDR3: CASREIDEHTEAFF. In DNA form, the CDR3 reads TGTGCCAGCAGGGAGATCGATGAGCACACTGAAGCTTTCTTT.

The chain is built from TRBV6-5 and TRBJ1-1; D remains unclear. Germline CDR1 is MNHEY and CDR2 is SVGAGI. This CDR3 is built from 13 residues. Trimming removed 9 bases at V and 3 bases at J, with 14 bases between. CDR3 loop: CASTRGGYTEAFF. In DNA, the CDR3 is TGTGCCAGTACTAGAGGCGGGTACACTGAAGCTTTCTTT.

The genes are TRBV6-5 and TRBJ2-2, with D unresolved. This CDR3 spans 13 amino acids. Germline CDR1 is MNHEY and CDR2 is SVGAGI. Trimming left V 8 bases short and J 4 bases short, with 11 bases between. The CDR3 reads CASVYGSTGELFF. For the CDR3, the DNA is TGTGCCAGCGTTTACGGTAGCACCGGGGAGCTGTTTTTT.

The gene calls are TRBV6-5 and TRBJ1-1; no clear D. The CDR3 length is 11 residues. Germline lookup yields CDR1 MNHEY and CDR2 SVGAGI. V was pared by 5 bases and J by 10 bases, with 11 bases between. For the CDR3, the DNA is TGTGCCAGCAGTAATTTGGGGAGAGCTTTCTTT. It specifies CASSNLGRAFF.